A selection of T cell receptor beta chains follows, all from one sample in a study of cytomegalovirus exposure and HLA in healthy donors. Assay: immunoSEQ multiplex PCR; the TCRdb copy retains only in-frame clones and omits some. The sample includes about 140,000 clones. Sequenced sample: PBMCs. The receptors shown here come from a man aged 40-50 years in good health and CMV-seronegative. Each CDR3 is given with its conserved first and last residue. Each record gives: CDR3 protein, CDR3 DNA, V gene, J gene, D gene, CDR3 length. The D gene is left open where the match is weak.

CDR3: CASSPTSGGAGELFF
DNA: TGTGCCAGCAGCCCGACTAGCGGGGGGGCCGGGGAGCTGTTTTTT
V: TRBV7-7
J: TRBJ2-2
D: TRBD2
length: 15

CDR3: CASSQDPNSVGSEAFF
DNA: TGTGCCAGCAGCCAAGATCCCAACAGTGTTGGGTCTGAAGCTTTCTTT
V: TRBV4-2
J: TRBJ1-1
D: NA
length: 16

CDR3: CASSPTGQGNSPLHF
DNA: TGTGCCAGCAGCCCGACGGGACAGGGTAACTCACCCCTCCACTTT
V: TRBV5-4
J: TRBJ1-6
D: TRBD1
length: 15

CDR3: CASSLDNLETQYF
DNA: TGTGCCAGCAGCTTAGACAACCTGGAGACCCAGTACTTC
V: TRBV7-6
J: TRBJ2-5
D: NA
length: 13

CDR3: CASSQFWQGNQPQHF
DNA: TGCGCCAGCAGCCAATTTTGGCAGGGCAATCAGCCCCAGCATTTT
V: TRBV4-1
J: TRBJ1-5
D: NA
length: 15

CDR3: CASSQGVPAYEQYF
DNA: TGTGCCAGCAGCCAGGGGGTACCAGCCTACGAGCAGTACTTC
V: TRBV7-8
J: TRBJ2-7
D: TRBD1
length: 14

CDR3: CASVTGGSGYTF
DNA: TGTGCCAGTGTAACAGGGGGCTCTGGCTACACCTTC
V: TRBV19
J: TRBJ1-2
D: TRBD1
length: 12

CDR3: CASSQGQATGDEQFF
DNA: TGTGCCAGCAGCCAGGGACAGGCAACGGGGGATGAGCAGTTCTTC
V: TRBV4-2
J: TRBJ2-1
D: TRBD1
length: 15

CDR3: CASSYRGFNQPQHF
DNA: TGTGCCAGCAGTTACAGGGGGTTCAATCAGCCCCAGCATTTT
V: TRBV6-5
J: TRBJ1-5
D: NA
length: 14

CDR3: CASSSRLAGRTGFF
DNA: TGTGCCAGCAGCTCCCGACTGGCAGGGCGTACGGGGTTCTTC
V: TRBV5-6
J: TRBJ2-1
D: NA
length: 14

CDR3: CASRFDVGQGAPRGQPQHF
DNA: TGTGCCAGCAGGTTTGACGTCGGGCAGGGGGCCCCCCGCGGGCAGCCCCAGCATTTT
V: TRBV6-7
J: TRBJ1-5
D: TRBD1
length: 19

CDR3: CASIGAGGYTGELFF
DNA: TGTGCCAGCATTGGGGCAGGGGGCTATACCGGGGAGCTGTTTTTT
V: TRBV2
J: TRBJ2-2
D: TRBD1
length: 15

CDR3: CASSPAGQGPYGYTF
DNA: TGTGCCAGCTCCCCTGCAGGACAGGGGCCGTATGGCTACACCTTC
V: TRBV18
J: TRBJ1-2
D: TRBD1
length: 15

CDR3: CASSPFLAGGTDTQYF
DNA: TGTGCCAGCTCACCCTTTCTAGCGGGAGGCACAGATACGCAGTATTTT
V: TRBV18
J: TRBJ2-3
D: TRBD2
length: 16

CDR3: CASRAGQAHEAFF
DNA: TGTGCCAGCAGGGCGGGACAGGCCCATGAAGCTTTCTTT
V: TRBV25-1
J: TRBJ1-1
D: TRBD1
length: 13

CDR3: CASSGDRRIYEQFF
DNA: TGTGCCAGCAGCGGGGACAGGCGGATCTATGAGCAGTTCTTC
V: TRBV9
J: TRBJ2-1
D: TRBD1
length: 14

CDR3: CASSPRDREAGELFF
DNA: TGTGCCAGCAGCCCCCGGGACAGGGAGGCCGGGGAGCTGTTTTTT
V: TRBV11-2
J: TRBJ2-2
D: TRBD1
length: 15

CDR3: CASSDKRVGGHGANVLTF
DNA: TGTGCCAGCAGCGATAAGAGGGTAGGGGGCCACGGGGCCAACGTCCTGACTTTC
V: TRBV9
J: TRBJ2-6
D: TRBD1
length: 18

CDR3: CASSQESQTPRGGYTF
DNA: TGCGCCAGCAGCCAAGAATCCCAGACCCCAAGGGGCGGCTACACCTTC
V: TRBV4-3
J: TRBJ1-2
D: NA
length: 16

CDR3: CATSRGQLNEKLFF
DNA: TGTGCCACCAGCAGGGGACAGCTTAATGAAAAACTGTTTTTT
V: TRBV15
J: TRBJ1-4
D: TRBD1
length: 14

CDR3: CASSLLGPGTGELFF
DNA: TGTGCCAGCAGCCTGCTAGGTCCAGGGACCGGGGAGCTGTTTTTT
V: TRBV7-2
J: TRBJ2-2
D: NA
length: 15

CDR3: CASSRDIFNEKLFF
DNA: TGTGCCAGCAGCCGGGACATATTTAATGAAAAACTGTTTTTT
V: TRBV4-2
J: TRBJ1-4
D: NA
length: 14

CDR3: CASRIARVRLAGGTDTQYF
DNA: TGTGCCAGCAGAATCGCAAGGGTTCGACTAGCGGGGGGCACAGATACGCAGTATTTT
V: TRBV27
J: TRBJ2-3
D: TRBD2
length: 19

CDR3: CASSPPAGSGTEAFF
DNA: TGTGCCAGCAGTCCACCGGCAGGGTCGGGTACTGAAGCTTTCTTT
V: TRBV25-1
J: TRBJ1-1
D: NA
length: 15

CDR3: CASSQGGAGQADTQYF
DNA: TGCGCCAGCAGCCAGGGGGGAGCGGGGCAAGCAGATACGCAGTATTTT
V: TRBV4-3
J: TRBJ2-3
D: TRBD2
length: 16

CDR3: CASSTLDNSPLHF
DNA: TGTGCCAGTAGTACTCTAGATAATTCACCCCTCCACTTT
V: TRBV19
J: TRBJ1-6
D: NA
length: 13

CDR3: CASSLVGTSGGARYNEQFF
DNA: TGTGCCAGCAGCTTAGTAGGGACTAGCGGGGGGGCCCGCTACAATGAGCAGTTCTTC
V: TRBV7-3
J: TRBJ2-1
D: TRBD2
length: 19

CDR3: CASSTNGKTGELFF
DNA: TGTGCCAGTAGTACTAACGGGAAGACCGGGGAGCTGTTTTTT
V: TRBV19
J: TRBJ2-2
D: NA
length: 14

CDR3: CASSPGQGINYGYTF
DNA: TGTGCCAGCAGCCCCGGACAGGGGATAAACTATGGCTACACCTTC
V: TRBV7-3
J: TRBJ1-2
D: TRBD1
length: 15

CDR3: CASSIYGGGYTF
DNA: TGTGCCAGTAGTATATACGGTGGTGGCTACACCTTC
V: TRBV19
J: TRBJ1-2
D: NA
length: 12

CDR3: CASRLAGSNTGELFF
DNA: TGTGCCAGCCGACTAGCGGGGTCGAACACCGGGGAGCTGTTCTTT
V: TRBV6-4
J: TRBJ2-2
D: TRBD2
length: 15

CDR3: CASSADTNTGELFF
DNA: TGTGCCAGCAGTGCGGACACGAACACCGGGGAGCTGTTTTTT
V: TRBV6-4
J: TRBJ2-2
D: NA
length: 14